The clone carrying this T cell receptor beta chain appeared many times. MiXCR was run by TCRdb on the RT-PCR reads, yielding one entry per CDR3 protein. The data contain almost 700,000 distinct CDR3 sequences, approximately 14% of them singletons. Germline lookup yields CDR1 SGHTA and CDR2 FQGNSA. V was shortened by 5 bases and J by 5 bases, with 17 bases between the two germline ends. This CDR3 is 15 amino acids long. This TCR came from a female donor in good health, serving as a healthy control. The rearrangement uses TRBV7-2 and TRBJ2-3, with unresolved D. The sample comprised memory CD4+ T cells from blood. The CDR3 DNA is TGTGCCAGCAGCAAGCTTGGCCAGGCTGGAGATACGCAGTATTTT. Protein product: CASSKLGQAGDTQYF. Full variable domain (remainder filled in from reference TRBV7-2 and TRBJ2-3): GAGVSQSPSNKVTEKGKDVELRCDPISGHTALYWYRQSLGQGLEFLIYFQGNSAPDKSGLPSDRFSAERTGGSVSTLTIQRTQQEDSAVYLCASSKLGQAGDTQYFGPGTRLTVL.